These 25 T cell receptor beta chains were sequenced from one sample in a study of a mutant IDH1 vaccine in newly diagnosed glioma. Specified time point: baseline, week 1 (first vaccination visit). Documented treatment: pre-vaccination baseline after standard-of-care therapy. TCRdb's table, derived via immunoSEQ multiplex PCR, lists solely in-frame clones and lacks some. The data show 25,000 to 35,000 clones, with 80% to 90% seen just once and around 4.9% held by the top ten. Sequenced here: PBMCs, sampled from a glioma patient treated with radiotherapy, temozolomide or both. These receptors came from a woman aged 40-49 years with glioma.

This rearrangement joins TRBV5-1 to TRBJ1-1; 9 bases are a match to TRBD1. Germline loops: CDR1 SGHRS, CDR2 YFSETQ. CDR3 length equals 17 residues. The V and J ends lost 4 bases and 0 bases, in that order; junction bases with no gene match: 10. CDR3 loop: CASSQGQGRQMNTEAFF. The DNA for the CDR3 is TGCGCCAGCAGCCAGGGACAGGGTCGACAAATGAACACTGAAGCTTTCTTT.

The V call is TRBV4-1, the J call TRBJ1-2, with a possible D match to TRBD1 (5 bases). Germline V CDR1 and CDR2: MGHRA, YSYEKL. The V end lost 0 bases, the J end lost 4 bases, and 12 bases lay between the germline ends. The CDR3 consists of 15 residues. This CDR3 is CASSQEDSEGYGYTF. CDR3 DNA sequence: TGCGCCAGCAGCCAAGAAGACAGTGAGGGCTATGGCTACACCTTC.

The chain couples TRBV7-8 to TRBJ2-5, with D possibly TRBD2 on 6 matching bases. Germline assignment: CDR1 SGHVS and CDR2 FQNEAQ. V dropped 1 base and J dropped 3 bases, with 21 bases sitting between them. The CDR3 length is 18 residues. The DNA for the CDR3 is TGTGCCAGCAGCTTAGTCGTGAAGTACGGACTAACGGAAGAGACCCAGTACTTC. This translates into CASSLVVKYGLTEETQYF.

This clone was observed a few times. CDR3 residues: CASSATGTGGSKAFF. In DNA form, the CDR3 reads TGTGCCAGCAGCGCAACCGGGACAGGGGGCTCAAAGGCTTTCTTT. This chain links TRBV9 with TRBJ1-1; 12 positions agree with TRBD1. Germline-derived CDR1 and CDR2 are SGDLS and YYNGEE. The J segment lost 11 bases and the V segment lost 3 bases, leaving 11 bases of the junction unmatched. This CDR3 is built from 15 residues.

V usage is TRBV6-5 and J usage is TRBJ1-1; TRBD1 agrees at 7 bases. V lost 2 bases to trimming and J lost 7 bases; unmatched junction nucleotides: 7. The germline V gene has CDR1 MNHEY and CDR2 SVGAGI. The CDR3 totals 14 residues. CDR3 bases: TGTGCCAGCAGTTACCCGGGCAGGGGGGGTGAAGCTTTCTTT. Its translation: CASSYPGRGGEAFF.

The genes are TRBV29-1 and TRBJ2-3; D might be TRBD1 (6 bases). CDR1 and CDR2 from the germline V gene are SQVTM and ANQGSEA. This CDR3 has 13 amino acids. Trimming pared 4 bases from V and 1 base from J, leaving 9 bases between. CDR3 DNA sequence: TGCAGCGTTGTTGGGGGCGGCACAGATACGCAGTATTTT. Translation gives CSVVGGGTDTQYF.

The sample holds one count of this clone. The chain recombines TRBV5-1 with TRBJ2-5, with D perhaps matching TRBD2 (6 bases). The V and J ends lost 6 bases and 4 bases respectively, with 13 bases between them. The CDR3 has 13 residues. Germline V gives CDR1 SGHRS, CDR2 YFSETQ. CDR3 DNA: TGCGCCAGCACCCCTTGGGGAGGAGAGACCCAGTACTTC. This codes for CASTPWGGETQYF.

This clone was recorded only once. The CDR3 spells CASTLWKYNSPLHF. The CDR3 region has the DNA TGTGCCAGCACCCTCTGGAAATATAATTCACCCCTCCACTTT. The chain employs TRBV6-1 and TRBJ1-6, with D unresolved. The CDR3 contains 14 residues. Looked up from germline, CDR1 is MNHNS and CDR2 is SASEGT. V dropped 7 bases and J dropped 4 bases, with 11 bases sitting between them.

The chain joins TRBV7-2 to TRBJ1-5, with D tentatively TRBD1 (5 bases). This CDR3 has 14 residues. V was pared by 5 bases and J by 3 bases, with 11 bases between. Per germline, CDR1 SGHTA and CDR2 FQGNSA. The CDR3 protein is CASSVGTVNQPQHF. The CDR3 bases are TGTGCCAGCAGCGTCGGGACCGTCAATCAGCCCCAGCATTTT.

CDR3 DNA: TGTGCCAGCAGCCCGGGACTGAACTCTGGAAACACCATATATTTT. This sequence encodes CASSPGLNSGNTIYF. This chain uses TRBV6-5 with TRBJ1-3; D may be TRBD1 (5 bases). Trimming removed 6 bases at V and 0 bases at J, with 12 bases between. Germline CDR1 is MNHEY and CDR2 is SVGAGI. The CDR3 runs 15 residues.

The chain links TRBV2 to TRBJ1-1; D not resolved. The V end lost 8 bases, the J end lost 4 bases, and 11 bases lay between the germline ends. Germline V gene lookup returns CDR1 SNHLY and CDR2 FYNNEI. The CDR3 covers 12 residues. The CDR3, as DNA: TGTGCCAGCGGGCAGGTGGCCACTGAAGCTTTCTTT. Residues: CASGQVATEAFF.

The chain couples TRBV18 to TRBJ1-4; the match to TRBD1 covers 8 bases. The CDR3 totals 16 residues. Germline CDR1 KGHSH, CDR2 LQKENI. V gave up 5 bases and J gave up 0 bases; unmatched junction bases: 5. The CDR3 DNA reads as TGTGCCAGCTCATCCCGACAGGGGACAACTAATGAAAAACTGTTTTTT. Protein: CASSSRQGTTNEKLFF.

V gene TRBV30 combines with J gene TRBJ1-5, with 7 bases fitting TRBD1. The V segment lost 2 bases and the J segment 0 bases; nucleotides outside the gene matches: 4. CDR3 length: 15 residues. The germline gives CDR1 GTSNPN, CDR2 SVGIG (reference sequence). In nucleotides, the CDR3 is TGTGCCTGGAGTCCAGGGGGTAATAGCAATCAGCCCCAGCATTTT. Translating gives CAWSPGGNSNQPQHF.

The chain couples TRBV2 to TRBJ2-1; 12 bases match TRBD2. The CDR3 loop spans 15 amino acids. The germline CDR1 and CDR2 sequences are SNHLY and FYNNEI. V lost 6 bases to trimming and J lost 7 bases; unmatched junction nucleotides: 7. CDR3 nucleotides: TGTGCCAGCAGCGGACTAGCGGGATGGGGGAATGAGCAGTTCTTC. Translation: CASSGLAGWGNEQFF.

The J gene is TRBJ2-7, the V gene TRBV30; D may match TRBD1 or TRBD2 (5 bases each). V lost 2 bases and J lost 7, with 36 bases in between. CDR3 length: 20 amino acids. Looked up from germline, CDR1 is GTSNPN and CDR2 is SVGIG (reference sequence). CDR3 coding DNA: TGTGCCTGGAGTTTAGGGGTCGACATCCACGTACGAAGGTCGCGGACTGAGCAGTACTTC. Amino acids: CAWSLGVDIHVRRSRTEQYF.

The rearrangement joins TRBV30 to TRBJ1-1; 8 bases align to TRBD1. The CDR3 length is 14 residues. Trimming removed 3 bases from V and 5 bases from J; junction bases left unmatched: 8. Germline V lookup: CDR1 GTSNPN, CDR2 SVGIG (reference sequence). The CDR3 DNA follows: TGTGCCTGGAGACCGGGCAGGGGGCAAACTGAAGCTTTCTTT. Amino acids: CAWRPGRGQTEAFF.

This chain's CDR3 is CASSSLNEQFF. CDR3 DNA: TGTGCCAGCAGTTCCCTCAATGAGCAGTTCTTC. The rearrangement joins TRBV28 to TRBJ2-1; D gene ambiguous. Trimming stripped 4 bases from V and 6 bases from J, with 4 bases between. Germline V lookup: CDR1 MDHEN, CDR2 SYDVKM. CDR3 size: 11 residues.

V is TRBV9 and J is TRBJ1-1; tentative D call: TRBD1 (5 bases). CDR3 length equals 14 residues. The V end lost 4 bases, the J end lost 4 bases, and 14 bases lay between the germline ends. CDR1 SGDLS and CDR2 YYNGEE come from the germline V gene. The CDR3 loop reads CASSPLGTGTEAFF. The DNA of the CDR3 is TGTGCCAGCAGCCCCCTGGGGACGGGCACTGAAGCTTTCTTT.

The CDR3 sequence: CASSVSGGAGEQYF. CDR3 nucleotides: TGTGCCAGCAGTGTTAGCGGGGGGGCGGGGGAGCAGTACTTC. The chain links TRBV28 to TRBJ2-7; 11 bases match TRBD2. Germline V CDR1 and CDR2: MDHEN, SYDVKM. J gave up 7 bases and V 5 bases, and 7 bases lay outside the gene matches. This CDR3 is built from 14 residues.

V gene TRBV4-2 combines with J gene TRBJ2-1, with TRBD2 matching 7 bases. Per germline, CDR1 LGHNA and CDR2 YNFKEQ. The length of the CDR3 is 14 residues. Unmatched junction bases numbered 7, after V lost 3 bases and J lost 8 bases. In DNA, the CDR3 is TGTGCCAGCAGCCATGGGCTAGCGGTAGATGAGCAGTTCTTC. Encoded protein: CASSHGLAVDEQFF.

CDR3 nucleotide sequence: TGTGCCAGCAGTTGGAGGGAGGGAGATACGCAGTATTTT. Protein product: CASSWREGDTQYF. This chain uses TRBV6-5 with TRBJ2-3, with 7 bases that match TRBD2. The germline CDR1 and CDR2 sequences are MNHEY and SVGAGI. The CDR3 has 13 amino acids. V was pared by 4 bases and J by 5 bases, with 3 bases of the junction left unmatched.

V gene TRBV25-1 combines with J gene TRBJ1-1; D not resolved. The CDR3 is 14 amino acids. Germline loops: CDR1 MGHDK, CDR2 SYGVNS. Trimming took 5 bases from V and 3 from J, leaving 13 bases between them. The CDR3 here is CASSTLAEYTEAFF. CDR3 nucleotide sequence: TGTGCCAGCAGTACTCTCGCGGAGTACACTGAAGCTTTCTTT. Based on the CDR3 plus reference TRBV25-1 and TRBJ1-1, the full variable domain is EADIYQTPRYLVIGTGKKITLECSQTMGHDKMYWYQQDPGMELHLIHYSYGVNSTEKGDLSSESTVSRIRTEHFPLTLESARPSHTSQYLCASSTLAEYTEAFFGQGTRLTVV.

The chain couples TRBV6-4 to TRBJ2-7, with D possibly matching TRBD1 (6 bases). The CDR3 loop spans 14 amino acids. The germline V and J ends were trimmed by 5 bases and 3 bases, with 14 bases remaining between them. CDR1 is MRHNA, CDR2 SNTAGT, per germline. In DNA, the CDR3 is TGTGCCAGCAGTCCGGGACACGACGGCTACGAGCAGTACTTC. This sequence encodes CASSPGHDGYEQYF.

V and J are TRBV19 and TRBJ2-1; D unresolved. Germline CDR1 is LNHDA and CDR2 is SQIVND (reference sequence). CDR3 length: 14 amino acids. V lost 1 base to trimming and J lost 4 bases, with 8 bases between them. The CDR3 region is CASSIGGLYNEQFF. CDR3 coding DNA: TGTGCCAGTAGTATAGGAGGATTATACAATGAGCAGTTCTTC.

The chain uses TRBV19 and TRBJ2-5; TRBD2 aligns across 7 bases. The CDR3 is 14 residues long. The V gene end was trimmed by 6 bases and the J gene end by 2 bases; junction bases not matched to a gene: 6. Germline values: CDR1 LNHDA, CDR2 SQIVND (reference sequence). CDR3 DNA sequence: TGTGCCAGTAGCTCCGTGGGGGGGCAAGAGACCCAGTACTTC. Its translation is CASSSVGGQETQYF.